This T cell receptor beta chain was documented in a study of T cell responses to AZD1222 COVID-19 vaccine. Combined were second doses at about 4 or about 12 weeks. Regarding the study as a whole: Once two AZD1222 doses were given, Spike-specific TCR breadth and depth went up. At baseline, just five to seven AZD1222 recipients tested seropositive.

Only in-frame clones appear in the TCRdb table, and some are missing; sequencing was by immunoSEQ multiplex PCR. This table holds 54,000 or so clones, 80% found once. Of note for this clone: Its target is not known.

This CDR3 contains 15 residues. The V gene lost 3 bases and the J gene lost 3 bases, with 13 bases spanning the gap. Germline values: CDR1 LNHDA, CDR2 SQIVND (reference sequence). The sequence was collected from an adult who received the AZD1222 COVID-19 vaccine. The chain employs TRBV19 and TRBJ2-3, with D perhaps TRBD1 (6 bases). Sequencing was performed on peripheral blood, taken 28 days after the second AZD1222 dose. CDR3 amino acids: CASSMGQEVTDTQYF. The CDR3 DNA reads as TGTGCCAGTAGTATGGGACAAGAGGTGACAGATACGCAGTATTTT.